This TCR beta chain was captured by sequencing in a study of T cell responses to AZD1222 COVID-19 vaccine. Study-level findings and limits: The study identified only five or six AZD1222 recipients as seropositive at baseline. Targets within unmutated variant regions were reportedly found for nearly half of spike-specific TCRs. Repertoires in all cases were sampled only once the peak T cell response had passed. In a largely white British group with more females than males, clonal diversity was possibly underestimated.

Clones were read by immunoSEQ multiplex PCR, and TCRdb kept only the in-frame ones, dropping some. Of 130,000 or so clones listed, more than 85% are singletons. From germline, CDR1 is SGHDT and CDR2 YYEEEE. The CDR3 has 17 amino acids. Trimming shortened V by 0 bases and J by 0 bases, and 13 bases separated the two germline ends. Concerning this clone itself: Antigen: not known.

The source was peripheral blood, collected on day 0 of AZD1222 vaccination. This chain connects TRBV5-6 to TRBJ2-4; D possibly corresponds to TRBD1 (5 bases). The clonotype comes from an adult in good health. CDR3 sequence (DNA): TGTGCCAGCAGCTTGGCCGATGGGGCCTTAGCCAAAAACATTCAGTACTTC. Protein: CASSLADGALAKNIQYF.